A selection of T cell receptor beta chains follows, all from one sample in a study of blood T cell repertoires in COVID-19. Profiled with immunoSEQ multiplex PCR; TCRdb holds only in-frame clones, not every one. The table records approximately 90,000 clones, about two thirds of them present only once. The sample taken for sequencing was peripheral blood. These receptors were collected from a woman aged 80 or over with acute or convalescent COVID-19. Both conserved end residues are part of each CDR3. Each record gives: D gene, V gene, clone size, J gene, CDR3 DNA, CDR3 protein. D genes are given only for firm matches. Clone sizes are given selectively: once, few, many, or a class where the clone is expanded.

>-|TRBV14|-|TRBJ1-2
TGTGCCAGCAGCCCCCACTTCAACTATGGCTACACCTTC
CASSPHFNYGYTF
>-|TRBV16|-|TRBJ1-5
TGTGCCAGCAGCCAAAGCCCGTTTGCCGAAAGCAATCAGCCCCAGCATTTT
CASSQSPFAESNQPQHF
>TRBD1|TRBV29-1|-|TRBJ1-2
TGCAGCGTGGGGACAGCTAGCTACACCTTC
CSVGTASYTF
>TRBD2|TRBV18|-|TRBJ2-1
TGTGCCAGCTCAAAGAGAGCGGGGGGGCCGAATGAGCAGTTCTTC
CASSKRAGGPNEQFF
>-|TRBV7-8|few|TRBJ1-5
TGTGCCAGCAGCCGCGAGGATCAGCCCCAGCATTTT
CASSREDQPQHF
>TRBD1|TRBV6-5|many|TRBJ1-1
TGTGCCAGCGGGTCAGGGGGGTTCACTGAAGCTTTCTTT
CASGSGGFTEAFF
>TRBD2|TRBV19|-|TRBJ2-7
TGTGCCAGTAGTAGCGATAGCGGGGGGTCATCTGGCGACGAGCAGTACTTC
CASSSDSGGSSGDEQYF
>-|TRBV19|few|TRBJ1-1
TGTGCCAGTAGTCACCAGTCGACAGGGAACACTGAAGCTTTCTTT
CASSHQSTGNTEAFF
>-|TRBV5-1|-|TRBJ1-3
TGCGCCAGCAGCTTGGGCCCTCAACAGGGATTCGGAAACACCATATATTTT
CASSLGPQQGFGNTIYF
>-|TRBV29-1|-|TRBJ2-1
TGCAGCGTTGAAGGAACAGGGCATGTGCAAAACAATGAGCAGTTCTTC
CSVEGTGHVQNNEQFF
>TRBD2|TRBV5-4|-|TRBJ2-1
TGTGCGGGCAGGGAGGGGAATGAGCAGTTCTTC
CAGREGNEQFF
>TRBD1|TRBV6-4|-|TRBJ2-1
TGTGCCAGCCGGGGCGTACACAGGGGGAGCAATGAGCAGTTCTTC
CASRGVHRGSNEQFF
>TRBD1|TRBV7-2|-|TRBJ1-2
TGTGCCAGCAGCTTAGGGCCAGGGGGCTATGGCTACACCTTC
CASSLGPGGYGYTF
>TRBD1|TRBV11-2|-|TRBJ1-2
TGTGCCAGCAGCCCGGTGGTGGACAGGGGGCGCCGGTATGGCTACACCTTC
CASSPVVDRGRRYGYTF
>TRBD2|TRBV5-6|-|TRBJ2-5
TGTGCCAGCAGCAAGGGACTAAACCAAGAGACCCAGTACTTC
CASSKGLNQETQYF
>TRBD1|TRBV9|-|TRBJ2-1
TGTGCCAGCAGCCAAAGGACAGGGTGGGACAATGAGCAGTTCTTC
CASSQRTGWDNEQFF
>-|TRBV19|-|TRBJ2-1
TGTGCCAGTACTCCTGGAGGGGAATACTCCTACAATGAGCAGTTCTTC
CASTPGGEYSYNEQFF
>-|TRBV29-1|-|TRBJ2-7
TGCAGCGCTCTGATAACAGGCCGCGAGCAGTACTTC
CSALITGREQYF
>-|TRBV29-1|-|TRBJ2-1
TGCAGCGTTGTAGGAGGACTGGGCTACAATGAGCAGTTCTTC
CSVVGGLGYNEQFF
>-|TRBV10-3|-|TRBJ2-2
TGTGCCATCGCCCCCCGACTAAACACCGGGGAGCTGTTTTTT
CAIAPRLNTGELFF
>-|TRBV5-4|-|TRBJ1-2
TGTGCCAGCAGCTCAGGTCATTATGCCTATGGCTACACCTTC
CASSSGHYAYGYTF
>TRBD1|TRBV6-5|-|TRBJ1-2
TGTGCCAGCAGTTCACACAGGGGGCAGGGCTATGGCTACACCTTC
CASSSHRGQGYGYTF
>TRBD2|TRBV27|few|TRBJ2-3
TGTGCCAGCAGCCCACGCGGGGGGGCCGGCACAGATACGCAGTATTTT
CASSPRGGAGTDTQYF
>-|TRBV18|-|TRBJ1-3
TGTGCCAGCTCACGCGACACCGGCGGGGCTGGAAACACCATATATTTT
CASSRDTGGAGNTIYF
>TRBD1|TRBV11-2|-|TRBJ1-2
TGTGCCAGCAGCTTAGGATTTTGGGGCACAGGGGCGGAGGGCTACACCTTC
CASSLGFWGTGAEGYTF
>TRBD1|TRBV7-2|-|TRBJ1-3
TGTGCCAGCAGCCCTCACCGACAGGGGGCTGGAAACACCATATATTTT
CASSPHRQGAGNTIYF
>TRBD1|TRBV6-5|-|TRBJ2-5
TGTGCCAGCAGTTCTTGGACAGGGGGCCAAGAGACCCAGTACTTC
CASSSWTGGQETQYF
>-|TRBV30|-|TRBJ1-4
TGTGCCTGGAGTGACGTCAGGCAGTCGAATGAAAAACTGTTTTTT
CAWSDVRQSNEKLFF
>TRBD2|TRBV11-1|-|TRBJ2-1
TGTGCCAGCAGCCTCCGGGGGGGCAACAATGAGCAGTTCTTC
CASSLRGGNNEQFF
>TRBD2|TRBV19|few|TRBJ2-3
TGTGCCAGTAGTGGGGAGGGGCACCCAAGCACAGATACGCAGTATTTT
CASSGEGHPSTDTQYF
>TRBD1|TRBV7-3|once|TRBJ2-2
TGTGCCAGCAGCCGGACAGGGGGCTTAGTCGCCGGGGAGCTGTTTTTT
CASSRTGGLVAGELFF
>-|TRBV7-9|-|TRBJ2-7
TGTGCCAGCAGCTTAGGGGGCCAAGCCGGGCAGTACTTC
CASSLGGQAGQYF
>TRBD1|TRBV18|once|TRBJ1-1
TGTGCCAGCTCAAGCCCAGGGGGACGGGGGAACACTGAAGCTTTCTTT
CASSSPGGRGNTEAFF
>TRBD1|TRBV14|-|TRBJ1-6
TGTGCCAGCAGCCGCCAAACAGGGGTTAATTCACCCCTCCACTTT
CASSRQTGVNSPLHF
>TRBD1|TRBV28|-|TRBJ1-5
TGTGCCAGCAGTTCAGGAGACAGGGTGTATCAGCCCCAGCATTTT
CASSSGDRVYQPQHF
>-|TRBV6-2/TRBV6-3|-|TRBJ1-1
TGTGCCAGCAGTAACACGAACACTGAAGCTTTCTTT
CASSNTNTEAFF
>-|TRBV5-1|few|TRBJ1-1
TGCGCCAGCAGCAGGGAGGTCGGGACTGAAGCTTTCTTT
CASSREVGTEAFF
>-|TRBV7-3|medium-sized|TRBJ2-2
TGTGCCAGCAGCTTAATGGGAGGACCCGGGGAGCTGTTTTTT
CASSLMGGPGELFF
>-|TRBV24-1|-|TRBJ2-3
TGTGCCACCCAGGGATGGGACACAGATACGCAGTATTTT
CATQGWDTDTQYF
>-|TRBV28|-|TRBJ1-2
TGTGCCATCCTCGGACAGACCACTCCCTATGGCTACACCTTC
CAILGQTTPYGYTF
>-|TRBV5-1|-|TRBJ1-2
TGCGCCAGCAGCCCCCTGACAGGACCCCATGGCTACACCTTC
CASSPLTGPHGYTF
>TRBD1|TRBV6-4|-|TRBJ1-1
TGTGCCAGCAGGCGGGACAGGGAACGGAACACTGAAGCTTTCTTT
CASRRDRERNTEAFF
>TRBD2|TRBV4-3|-|TRBJ2-3
TGCGCCAGCAGCCAATCGGCGATAGCGGGGGCCGCCCGGGGCACAGATACGCAGTATTTT
CASSQSAIAGAARGTDTQYF
>-|TRBV3-1/TRBV3-2|-|TRBJ2-7
TGTGCCAGCAGCCTGTATAACGAGCAGTACTTC
CASSLYNEQYF
>-|TRBV6-5|-|TRBJ1-2
TGTGCCAGCAGTTACTCGCTATCCTCAGGGGATGGCTACACCTTC
CASSYSLSSGDGYTF
>-|TRBV6-5|-|TRBJ2-2
TGTGCCAGCAGTAGGGGCGGAACCGGGGAGCTGTTTTTT
CASSRGGTGELFF
>-|TRBV6-5|-|TRBJ1-1
TGTGCCAGCAGAGAGAGGGAAGGTTCTTTTGAAGCTTTCTTT
CASREREGSFEAFF